The clone carrying this T cell receptor beta chain was seen just once. This CDR3 has 17 amino acids. V lost 3 bases, J lost 0 bases, and 5 bases stayed unmatched. Germline CDR1 and CDR2: SNHLY and FYNNEI. Using immunoSEQ multiplex PCR, the repertoire was profiled, and TCRdb retains in-frame clones only, with some absent. Among 200,000 to 300,000 clones listed, 88% were seen once. This record comes from a study of blood T cell repertoires in COVID-19. Study-wide background: PBMCs, B-cell-depleted T cells, or T cells were the source of the cDNA or gDNA that made up the material.

Sample: peripheral blood. This chain uses TRBV2 with TRBJ1-6; 7 positions match TRBD1. This receptor was identified in a human donor in a cohort sampled during active COVID-19. CDR3 coding DNA: TGTGCCAGCAGTGATGAGGGACAGAGCTCCTATAATTCACCCCTCCACTTT. It encodes CASSDEGQSSYNSPLHF.